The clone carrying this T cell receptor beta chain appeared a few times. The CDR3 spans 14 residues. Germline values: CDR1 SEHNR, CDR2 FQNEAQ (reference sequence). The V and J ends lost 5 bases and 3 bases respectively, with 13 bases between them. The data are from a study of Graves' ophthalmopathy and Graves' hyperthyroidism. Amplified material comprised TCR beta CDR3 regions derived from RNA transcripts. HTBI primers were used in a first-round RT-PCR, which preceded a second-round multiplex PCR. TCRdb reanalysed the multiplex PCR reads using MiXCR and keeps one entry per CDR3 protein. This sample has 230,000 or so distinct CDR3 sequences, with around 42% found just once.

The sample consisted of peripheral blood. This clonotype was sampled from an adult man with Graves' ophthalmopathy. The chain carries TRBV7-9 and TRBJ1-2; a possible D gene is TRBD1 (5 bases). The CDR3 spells CASSQGEADYGYTF. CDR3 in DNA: TGTGCCAGCAGCCAAGGGGAGGCGGACTATGGCTACACCTTC.